Each of the 23 T cell receptor beta chains below was sequenced from the same sample in a study of metastatic and nonmetastatic thyroid tumors. Until they underwent thyroid surgery, no patient had received any treatment. From the PCR reads, TCRdb re-called clones with MiXCR. The sample records some 20,000 clones, 20% to 25% being singletons. Sequenced sample: blood. These receptors all come from a male donor with papillary thyroid cancer or a benign thyroid nodule (not recorded which). Some clones in this sample may be carry-over from other donors' samples.

The chain recombines TRBV28 with TRBJ1-2; no clear D. With 7 bases removed from V and 0 bases from J, the gap between germline ends came to 15 bases. Germline V lookup: CDR1 MDHEN, CDR2 SYDVKM. The CDR3 spans 15 residues. Here the CDR3 reads CASTAVALANYGYTF. DNA of the CDR3: TGTGCCAGCACCGCCGTTGCTCTAGCTAACTATGGCTACACCTTC.

This clone was counted at least ten times. The chain joins TRBV15 to TRBJ1-2, with TRBD1 as a possible D gene (5 bases). V gave up 5 bases and J gave up 8 bases, with 15 bases separating them. Per germline, CDR1 LNHNV and CDR2 YYDKDF (reference sequence). The CDR3 loop spans 13 amino acids. In DNA, the CDR3 is TGTGCCACCAGCGGGGACTTGGTAGAGGGCTACACCTTC. This translates into CATSGDLVEGYTF.

The sample holds many counts of this clone. This chain joins TRBV24-1 and TRBJ1-6, with D unresolved. Germline values: CDR1 KGHDR, CDR2 SFDVKD. The CDR3 length is 18 residues. V lost 3 bases to trimming and J lost 0 bases, with 14 bases between them. CDR3 coding DNA: TGTGCCACCAGTGATCGGACTCCCCGGAGCTCCTATAATTCACCCCTCCACTTT. The encoded protein is CATSDRTPRSSYNSPLHF.

Note on this clone: It may be a read error: a sequence one base away is much more abundant. The V call is TRBV20-1, the J call TRBJ2-5; TRBD2 matches at 14 bases. Unmatched junction bases numbered 7, after V lost 5 bases and J lost 5 bases. CDR3 size: 15 residues. The germline CDR1 and CDR2 sequences are DFQATT and SNEGSKA (reference sequence). CDR3 sequence reads: CSASGLAGDQETQYF. In DNA, the CDR3 is TGCAGTGCTTCGGGACTAGCGGGAGATCAGGAGACCCAGTACTTC.

This clone was seen ten or more times. The rearrangement uses TRBV6-5 and TRBJ2-2; 11 bases align to TRBD2. With V trimmed by 0 bases and J by 4 bases, 1 base remained unmatched. CDR1 and CDR2 (germline): MNHEY, SVGAGI. CDR3 size: 16 residues. CDR3: CASSYSLAGGTGELFF. DNA of the CDR3: TGTGCCAGCAGTTACTCGCTAGCGGGAGGCACCGGGGAGCTGTTTTTT.

J is TRBJ2-5 and V is TRBV20-1, with no clear D. V was clipped by 7 bases and J by 5 bases, with 8 bases between them. Germline V lookup: CDR1 DFQATT, CDR2 SNEGSKA (reference sequence). The CDR3 runs to 10 residues. The CDR3 DNA is TGCAGTGTGTCAACGGAGACCCAGTACTTC. It translates to CSVSTETQYF.

The table lists this clone with many counts. The chain uses TRBV28 and TRBJ2-1; TRBD2 aligns across 8 bases. Germline trimming cut 6 bases from V and 8 bases from J; bases unmatched to any gene: 12. The CDR3 consists of 15 residues. Germline CDR1 and CDR2: MDHEN and SYDVKM. Written as DNA, the CDR3 is TGTGCCAGCAGCCCCGGGGGGGGTTGGGTTGATGAGCAGTTCTTC. Amino acid sequence: CASSPGGGWVDEQFF.

This chain uses TRBV3-1 with TRBJ1-3; the match to TRBD1 covers 7 bases. The CDR3 is made up of 15 amino acids. Germline loops: CDR1 LGHDT, CDR2 YNNKEL (reference sequence). J was trimmed by 4 bases and V by 4 bases; bases with no gene match: 7. The CDR3, as DNA: TGTGCCAGCAGCCGTGGGGACAGCATAGGAAACACCATATATTTT. Protein: CASSRGDSIGNTIYF.

As concerns this clone: A much larger clone sits a single nucleotide away, making a read error possible. The J gene is TRBJ2-3, the V gene TRBV7-3; D unresolved. Germline values: CDR1 SGHTA, CDR2 FQGTGA. The CDR3 consists of 13 residues. Trimming shortened V by 8 bases and J by 4 bases, and 13 bases separated the two germline ends. In DNA, the CDR3 is TGTGCCAGCCTAAAGGGCCCCTCAGATACGCAGTATTTT. Translating gives CASLKGPSDTQYF. Based on the CDR3 plus reference TRBV7-3 and TRBJ2-3, the full variable domain is GAGVSQTPSNKVTEKGKYVELRCDPISGHTALYWYRQSLGQGPEFLIYFQGTGAADDSGLPNDRFFAVRPEGSVSTLKIQRTERGDSAVYLCASLKGPSDTQYFGPGTRLTVL.

A few counts support this clone. The rearrangement uses TRBV12-3 or TRBV12-4 and TRBJ2-7; D is unresolved. The CDR3 extends over 12 amino acids. V lost 5 bases and J lost 5, with 10 bases in between. Here the CDR3 reads CASSPGGHEQYF. For the CDR3, the DNA is TGTGCCAGCAGTCCAGGCGGTCACGAGCAGTACTTC.

This clone was seen many times. The V gene is TRBV13, the J gene TRBJ1-1; D is possibly TRBD1 (6 bases). The CDR3 is made up of 16 amino acids. V gave up 3 bases and J gave up 1 base, with 15 bases separating them. Germline CDR1 PRHDT, CDR2 FYEKMQ (reference sequence). The CDR3 sequence is CASSLGLGGPNTEAFF. The DNA of the CDR3 is TGTGCCAGCAGCTTGGGCCTCGGGGGGCCGAACACTGAAGCTTTCTTT.

The chain is built from TRBV20-1 and TRBJ2-1; no firm D call. Looked up from germline, CDR1 is DFQATT and CDR2 is SNEGSKA (reference sequence). Between the trimmed V and J ends, which lost 6 bases and 7 bases, there was a span of 10 bases. This CDR3 is built from 11 residues. CDR3: CSAAPQNEQFF. In DNA form, the CDR3 reads TGCAGTGCCGCCCCACAGAATGAGCAGTTCTTC.

This clone came up many times. This chain joins TRBV20-1 and TRBJ1-6; possibly TRBD1 for D (5 bases). CDR1 is DFQATT, CDR2 SNEGSKA, per germline (reference sequence). CDR3 length: 14 residues. The V end lost 4 bases, the J end lost 6 bases, and 13 bases lay between the germline ends. The CDR3 DNA follows: TGCAGTGCTACGGGGGGGAATATTAATTCACCCCTCCACTTT. This encodes CSATGGNINSPLHF.

The sample holds many counts of this clone. The rearrangement joins TRBV2 to TRBJ2-3, with D perhaps TRBD2 (6 bases). The V end lost 7 bases, the J end lost 3 bases, and 14 bases lay between the germline ends. Germline-derived CDR1 and CDR2 are SNHLY and FYNNEI. CDR3 length: 14 amino acids. In DNA form, the CDR3 reads TGTGCCAGCAATTCGGGACTCAATACAGATACGCAGTATTTT. It translates to CASNSGLNTDTQYF.

This clone occurred many times. Within the sample, other DNA sequences also encode this same CDR3. The V and J genes are TRBV29-1 and TRBJ1-2; D not certain. Germline V gene sequence: CDR1 SQVTM, CDR2 ANQGSEA. Trimming took 5 bases from V and 1 from J, leaving 5 bases between them. This CDR3 region has 11 residues. In DNA, the CDR3 is TGCAGCGTTCTTTATAACTATGGCTACACCTTC. Translating gives CSVLYNYGYTF.

The chain carries TRBV28 and TRBJ1-1, with D possibly TRBD1 on 5 matching bases. The germline V gene has CDR1 MDHEN and CDR2 SYDVKM. V dropped 8 bases and J dropped 9 bases, with 16 bases sitting between them. The length of the CDR3 is 12 residues. The CDR3 loop reads CASRTPQGKAFF. The CDR3 nucleotides are TGTGCCAGCCGTACCCCGCAGGGTAAAGCTTTCTTT.

V usage is TRBV6-1 and J usage is TRBJ2-3; possibly TRBD2 for D (5 bases). The CDR3 contains 11 residues. The germline V gene encodes CDR1 MNHNS and CDR2 SASEGT. V was cut by 6 bases and J by 9 bases, with 10 bases left in between. CDR3 sequence reads: CASRLERTQYF. As DNA, the CDR3 is TGTGCCAGCAGACTAGAGAGGACGCAGTATTTT.

There are a few counts of this clone. V and J are TRBV12-3 or TRBV12-4 and TRBJ1-6; unclear D gene. V was trimmed by 5 bases and J by 7 bases, leaving 9 bases between them. The CDR3 covers 13 residues. CDR3 DNA sequence: TGTGCCAGCAGTCACTTCGGGAATTCACCCCTCCACTTT. Its protein is CASSHFGNSPLHF.

The V gene is TRBV6-2 or TRBV6-3, the J gene TRBJ2-3; D perhaps matches TRBD2 (6 bases). V lost 6 bases and J lost 2, with 18 bases in between. This CDR3 spans 16 amino acids. Germline V gene data show CDR1 as MNHEY and CDR2 as SVGEGT. The CDR3 protein is CASSPWDSTTTDTQYF. CDR3 in DNA: TGTGCCAGCAGCCCCTGGGACTCCACGACCACAGATACGCAGTATTTT.

The table lists this clone with many counts. The gene calls are TRBV12-3 or TRBV12-4 and TRBJ1-2; D might be TRBD1 (5 bases). The CDR3 runs 15 residues. Trimming took 5 bases from V and 4 from J, leaving 17 bases between them. CDR3 loop: CASSPRTGVGYGYTF. The DNA for the CDR3 is TGTGCCAGCAGTCCACGGACGGGGGTTGGCTATGGCTACACCTTC.

The V and J genes are TRBV5-1 and TRBJ2-1; 11 bases match TRBD2. CDR1 is SGHRS, CDR2 YFSETQ, per germline. V dropped 4 bases and J dropped 9; count of bases not matched to a gene: 9. The CDR3 loop spans 15 amino acids. CDR3 bases: TGCGCCAGCAGCCTAACTAGCGGGAGCAGTGGTGAGCAGTTCTTC. It is translated as CASSLTSGSSGEQFF.

The sample holds many counts of this clone. The chain combines TRBV27 with TRBJ2-7; a possible D gene is TRBD1 (5 bases). Between the trimmed V and J ends, which lost 6 bases and 0 bases, there was a span of 15 bases. This CDR3 is built from 15 residues. CDR1 is MNHEY, CDR2 SMNVEV, per germline (reference sequence). Written as DNA, the CDR3 is TGTGCCAGCAGGCATCAGGGTGCCAGCTCCTACGAGCAGTACTTC. As protein: CASRHQGASSYEQYF.

Ten or more counts support this clone. V and J are TRBV24-1 and TRBJ2-7; 9 nucleotides align to TRBD2. Germline V gene lookup returns CDR1 KGHDR and CDR2 SFDVKD. This CDR3 spans 15 amino acids. J gave up 3 bases and V 4 bases, and 6 bases lay outside the gene matches. The CDR3 nucleotides are TGTGCCACCAGTGACTCACTAGCGGGTGGCTACGAGCAGTACTTC. Its protein product is CATSDSLAGGYEQYF.